This T cell receptor (beta chain) was sequenced in a study of T cells after yellow fever vaccination. CDR1 is MNHEY and CDR2 is SVGEGT in the germline V gene. The CDR3 contains 12 residues. V was clipped by 5 bases and J by 2 bases, with 7 bases between them. A process of 5'RACE template switching, which added a universal primer site and UMIs, was used to make TCR cDNA. Via MiXCR, TCRdb re-called the 5' RACE reads, giving one row per CDR3 protein. The table includes around 160,000 distinct CDR3 sequences, under 7.5% detected once. This clonotype has at least ten counts. Its antigen is not identified. General observations from the study: Post-booster repertoires contained most primary-vaccination clones again (about 95% CD4, 85% to 90% CD8). Secondary responses were weaker yet peaked faster, day 5 versus 15. Some clonotypes, a small share, were shared between CD4 and CD8 compartments.

The receptor was derived from a young man who received the YFV17D yellow fever vaccine. The genes are TRBV6-2 or TRBV6-3 and TRBJ2-7; D possibly corresponds to TRBD1 (5 bases). The material sequenced was CD4+ T cells sorted from PBMCs, taken about 5 days after the first yellow fever vaccination. In DNA form, the CDR3 reads TGTGCCAGCAGTCGACAGACCTACGAGCAGTACTTC. Translated: CASSRQTYEQYF.